The text below deals with one T cell receptor beta chain. Its antigen remains unknown. The data are from a study of cytomegalovirus exposure and HLA in healthy donors. Study details: Both the 120 or so validation repertoires and the 600 to 700 first-cohort repertoires used the same platform, as reported by a later analysis.

From germline, CDR1 is SGHTA and CDR2 FQGNSA. The CDR3 sequence is 15 residues long. Trimming took off 3 bases at V and 0 bases at J, with 9 bases between the two ends. General observations from the study: Researchers counted some 150 TCR beta chains as cytomegalovirus-associated. Subsequent analysis of the 120 or so validation repertoires found a tendency for first-cohort TCR clusters to co-occur. Cytomegalovirus status, reportedly, was diagnosed with high specificity and sensitivity by the classifier.

The data were produced by immunoSEQ multiplex PCR, yet TCRdb's version contains in-frame clones alone and is incomplete. The data show around 110,000 clones, around 89% seen once. The sample consisted of PBMCs. This TCR derives from a woman aged 18-29 years in good health and CMV-seropositive. The chain uses TRBV7-2 and TRBJ2-1; D is perhaps TRBD1 (5 bases). The CDR3 reads CASSFQGSSYNEQFF. CDR3 sequence (DNA): TGTGCCAGCAGCTTTCAGGGAAGCTCCTACAATGAGCAGTTCTTC.